This TCR beta chain was identified during a study of blood T cell repertoires in COVID-19. CDR1 SGHNT and CDR2 YENEEA come from the germline V gene. There are 14 residues in the CDR3. The V end lost 5 bases, the J end lost 4 bases, and 15 bases lay between the germline ends. Repertoires were generated with immunoSEQ multiplex PCR, while TCRdb's copy carries only in-frame clones and drops some. Of roughly 82,000 clones in the sample, around four fifths were seen once. This TCR derives from a woman between 55 and 75 years old with acute or convalescent COVID-19. The sequenced sample consisted of peripheral blood. The chain links TRBV11-3 to TRBJ2-7, with D unresolved. The chain's CDR3 is CASSLLTGLYEQYF. CDR3 nucleotides: TGTGCCAGCAGCCTACTCACTGGGCTTTACGAGCAGTACTTC.